This TCR beta chain appears in the sequencing data of a study of post-analysis software for immune sequencing data. Looking at the study overall: Secondary progressive, relapsing-remitting and progressive-relapsing multiple sclerosis were among the included disease courses. General study results and limits: Relative to controls, patients with multiple sclerosis showed significantly lower normalized Chao1 diversity. Controls showed lower frequencies than patients for roughly five TRBV segments, and TRBV5-6, TRBV5-1 and TRBV20-1 were among these. Pronounced co-clustering by F measure was evident among identically batched samples.

The J segment lost 10 bases and the V segment lost 3 bases, leaving 18 bases of the junction unmatched. CDR3 length: 16 residues. Germline V gene sequence: CDR1 MGHRA, CDR2 YSYEKL. Prepared libraries of TCR beta cDNA carried unique molecular identifiers. Starting from approximately 0.95 to 9.8 million T cells, the study yielded approximately 500,000 cDNA molecules. TCRdb re-derived calls from the PCR reads in MiXCR, one entry per CDR3 protein. Of more than 500,000 distinct CDR3 sequences listed, around a third were seen once; the top ten hold around 6%. About this clonotype: Its cognate antigen is unknown. A much bigger clone sits one base away, suggesting this may be a read error.

The gene calls are TRBV4-1 and TRBJ2-7; 7 bases match TRBD2. What was sequenced was blood. This TCR was recovered from a girl aged 2 to 17 with multiple sclerosis. Here the CDR3 reads CASSHDSGTTQEAQYF. CDR3 nucleotide sequence: TGCGCCAGCAGCCATGACAGCGGGACCACTCAAGAGGCCCAGTACTTC.